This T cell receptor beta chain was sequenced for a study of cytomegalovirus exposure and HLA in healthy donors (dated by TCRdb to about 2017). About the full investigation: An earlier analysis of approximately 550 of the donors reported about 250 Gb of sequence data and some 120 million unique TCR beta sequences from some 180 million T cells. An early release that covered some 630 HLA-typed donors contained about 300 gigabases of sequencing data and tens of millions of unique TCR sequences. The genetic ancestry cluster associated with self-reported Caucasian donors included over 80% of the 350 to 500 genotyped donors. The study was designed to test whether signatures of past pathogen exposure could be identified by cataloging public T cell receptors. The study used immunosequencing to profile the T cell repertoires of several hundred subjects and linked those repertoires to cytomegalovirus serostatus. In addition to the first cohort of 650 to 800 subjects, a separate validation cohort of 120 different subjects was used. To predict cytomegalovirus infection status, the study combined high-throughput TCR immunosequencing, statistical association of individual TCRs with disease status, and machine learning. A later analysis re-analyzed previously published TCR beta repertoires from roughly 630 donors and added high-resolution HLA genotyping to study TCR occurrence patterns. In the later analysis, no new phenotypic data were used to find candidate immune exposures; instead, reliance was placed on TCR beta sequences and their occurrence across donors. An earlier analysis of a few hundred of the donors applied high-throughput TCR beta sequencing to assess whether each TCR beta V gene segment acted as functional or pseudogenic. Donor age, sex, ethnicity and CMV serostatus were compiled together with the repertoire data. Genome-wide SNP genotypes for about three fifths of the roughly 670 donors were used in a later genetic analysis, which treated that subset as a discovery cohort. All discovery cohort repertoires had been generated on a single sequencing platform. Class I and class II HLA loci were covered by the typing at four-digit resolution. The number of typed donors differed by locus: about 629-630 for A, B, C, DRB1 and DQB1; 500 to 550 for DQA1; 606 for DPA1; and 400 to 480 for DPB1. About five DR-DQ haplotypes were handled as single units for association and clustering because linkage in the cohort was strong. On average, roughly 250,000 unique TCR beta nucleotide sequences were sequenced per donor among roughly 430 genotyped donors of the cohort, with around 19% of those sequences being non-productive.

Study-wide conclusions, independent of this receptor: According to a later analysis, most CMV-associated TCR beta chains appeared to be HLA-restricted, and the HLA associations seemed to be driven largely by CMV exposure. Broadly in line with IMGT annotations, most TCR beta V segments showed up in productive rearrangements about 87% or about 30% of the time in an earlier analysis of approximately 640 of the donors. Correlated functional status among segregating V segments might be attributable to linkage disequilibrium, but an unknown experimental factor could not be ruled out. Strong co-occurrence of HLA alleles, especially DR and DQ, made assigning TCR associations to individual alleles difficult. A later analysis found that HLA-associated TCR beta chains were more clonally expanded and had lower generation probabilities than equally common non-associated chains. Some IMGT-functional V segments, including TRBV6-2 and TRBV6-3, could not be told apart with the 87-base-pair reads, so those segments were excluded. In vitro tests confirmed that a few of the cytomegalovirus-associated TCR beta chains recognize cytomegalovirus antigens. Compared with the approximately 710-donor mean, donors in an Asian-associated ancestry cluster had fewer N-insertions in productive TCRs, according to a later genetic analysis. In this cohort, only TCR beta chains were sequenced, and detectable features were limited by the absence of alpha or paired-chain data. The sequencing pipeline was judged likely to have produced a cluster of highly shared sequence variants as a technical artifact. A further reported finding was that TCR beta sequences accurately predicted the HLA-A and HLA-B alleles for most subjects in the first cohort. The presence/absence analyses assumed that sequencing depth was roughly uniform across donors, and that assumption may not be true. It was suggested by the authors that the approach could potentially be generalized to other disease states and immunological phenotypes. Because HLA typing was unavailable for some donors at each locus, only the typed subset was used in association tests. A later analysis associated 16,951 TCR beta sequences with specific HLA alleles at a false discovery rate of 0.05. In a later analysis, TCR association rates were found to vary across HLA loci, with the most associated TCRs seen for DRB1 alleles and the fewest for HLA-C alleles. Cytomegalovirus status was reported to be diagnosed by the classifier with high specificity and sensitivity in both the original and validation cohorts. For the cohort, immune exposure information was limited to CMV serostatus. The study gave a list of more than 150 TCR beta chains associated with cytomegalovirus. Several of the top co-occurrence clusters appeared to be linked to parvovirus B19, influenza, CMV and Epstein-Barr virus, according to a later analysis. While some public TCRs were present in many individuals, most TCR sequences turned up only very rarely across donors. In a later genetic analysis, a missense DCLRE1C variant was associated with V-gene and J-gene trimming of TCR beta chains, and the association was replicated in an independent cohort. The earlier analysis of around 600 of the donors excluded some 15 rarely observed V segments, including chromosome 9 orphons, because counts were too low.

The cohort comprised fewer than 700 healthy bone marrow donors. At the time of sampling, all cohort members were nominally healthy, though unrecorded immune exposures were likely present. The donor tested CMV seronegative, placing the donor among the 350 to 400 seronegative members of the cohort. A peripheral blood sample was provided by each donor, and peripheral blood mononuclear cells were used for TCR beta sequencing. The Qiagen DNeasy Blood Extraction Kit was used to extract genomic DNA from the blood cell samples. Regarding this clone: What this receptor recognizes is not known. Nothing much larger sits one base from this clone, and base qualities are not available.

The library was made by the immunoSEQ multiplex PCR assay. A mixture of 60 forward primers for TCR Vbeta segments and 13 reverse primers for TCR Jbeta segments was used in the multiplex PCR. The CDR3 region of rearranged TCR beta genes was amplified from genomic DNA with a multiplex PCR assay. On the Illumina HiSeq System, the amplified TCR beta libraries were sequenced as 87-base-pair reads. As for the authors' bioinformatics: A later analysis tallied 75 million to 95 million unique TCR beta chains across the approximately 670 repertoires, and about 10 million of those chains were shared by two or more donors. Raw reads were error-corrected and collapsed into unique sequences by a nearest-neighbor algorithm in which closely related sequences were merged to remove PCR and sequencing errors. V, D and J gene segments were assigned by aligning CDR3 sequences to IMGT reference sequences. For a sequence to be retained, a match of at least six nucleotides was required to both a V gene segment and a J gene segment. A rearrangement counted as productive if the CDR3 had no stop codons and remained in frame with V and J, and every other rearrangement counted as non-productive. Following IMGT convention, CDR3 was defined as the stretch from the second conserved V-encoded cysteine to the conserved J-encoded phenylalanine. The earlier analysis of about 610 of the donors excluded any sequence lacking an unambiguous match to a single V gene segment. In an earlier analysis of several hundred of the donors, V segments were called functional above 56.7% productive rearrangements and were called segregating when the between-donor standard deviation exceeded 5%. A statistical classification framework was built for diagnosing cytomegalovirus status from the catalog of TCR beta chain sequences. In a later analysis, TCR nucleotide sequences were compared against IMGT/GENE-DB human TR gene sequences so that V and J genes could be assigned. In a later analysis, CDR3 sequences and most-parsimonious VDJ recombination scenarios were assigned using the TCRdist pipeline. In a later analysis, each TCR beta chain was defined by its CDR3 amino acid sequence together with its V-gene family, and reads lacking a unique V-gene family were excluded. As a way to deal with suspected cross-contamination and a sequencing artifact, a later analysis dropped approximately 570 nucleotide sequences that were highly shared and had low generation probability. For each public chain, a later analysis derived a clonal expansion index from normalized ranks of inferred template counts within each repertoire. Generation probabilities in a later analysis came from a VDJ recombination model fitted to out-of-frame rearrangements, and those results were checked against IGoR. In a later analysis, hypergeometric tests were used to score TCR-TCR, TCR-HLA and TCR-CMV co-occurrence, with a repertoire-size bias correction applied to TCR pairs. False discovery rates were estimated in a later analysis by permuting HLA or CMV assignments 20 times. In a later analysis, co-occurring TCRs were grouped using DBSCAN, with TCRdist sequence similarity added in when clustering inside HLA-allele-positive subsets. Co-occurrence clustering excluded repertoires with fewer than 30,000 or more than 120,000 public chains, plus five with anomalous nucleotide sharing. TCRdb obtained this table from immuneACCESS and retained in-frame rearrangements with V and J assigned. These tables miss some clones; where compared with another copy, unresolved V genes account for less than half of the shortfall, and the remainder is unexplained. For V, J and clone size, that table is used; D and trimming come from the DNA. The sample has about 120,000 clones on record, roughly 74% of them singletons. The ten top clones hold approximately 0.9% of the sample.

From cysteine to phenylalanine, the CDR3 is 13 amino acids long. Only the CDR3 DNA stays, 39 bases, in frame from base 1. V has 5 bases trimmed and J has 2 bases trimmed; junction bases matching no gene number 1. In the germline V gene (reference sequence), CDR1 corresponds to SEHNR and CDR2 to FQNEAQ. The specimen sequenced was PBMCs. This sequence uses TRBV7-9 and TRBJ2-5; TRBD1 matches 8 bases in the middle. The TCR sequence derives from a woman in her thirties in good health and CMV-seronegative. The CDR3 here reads CASSRTGQETQYF. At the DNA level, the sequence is TGTGCCAGCAGCCGGACAGGGCAAGAGACCCAGTACTTC. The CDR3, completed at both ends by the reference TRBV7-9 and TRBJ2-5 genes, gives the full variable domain DTGVSQNPRHKITKRGQNVTFRCDPISEHNRLYWYRQTLGQGPEFLTYFQNEAQLEKSRLLSDRFSAERPKGSFSTLEIQRTEQGDSAMYLCASSRTGQETQYFGPGTRLLVL.